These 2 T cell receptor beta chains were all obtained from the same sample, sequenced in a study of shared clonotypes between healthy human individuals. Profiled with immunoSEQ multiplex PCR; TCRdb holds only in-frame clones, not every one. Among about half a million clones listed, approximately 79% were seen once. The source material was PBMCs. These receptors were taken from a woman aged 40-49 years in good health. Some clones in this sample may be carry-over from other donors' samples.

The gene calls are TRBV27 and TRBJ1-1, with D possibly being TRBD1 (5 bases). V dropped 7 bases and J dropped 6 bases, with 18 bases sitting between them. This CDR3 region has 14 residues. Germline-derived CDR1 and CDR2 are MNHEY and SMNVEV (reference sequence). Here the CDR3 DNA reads TGTGCCAGCACCTTAAACCGACAGAGCTCTGAAGCTTTCTTT. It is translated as CASTLNRQSSEAFF.

This CDR3 reads CASSLEDGGEQFF. As DNA, the CDR3 is TGTGCCAGCAGCTTAGAGGATGGGGGGGAGCAGTTCTTC. The chain joins TRBV11-2 to TRBJ2-1; maybe TRBD2 (6 bases). V was trimmed by 0 bases and J by 10 bases, leaving 10 bases between them. The CDR3 length is 13 residues. Looked up from germline, CDR1 is SGHAT and CDR2 is FQNNGV.